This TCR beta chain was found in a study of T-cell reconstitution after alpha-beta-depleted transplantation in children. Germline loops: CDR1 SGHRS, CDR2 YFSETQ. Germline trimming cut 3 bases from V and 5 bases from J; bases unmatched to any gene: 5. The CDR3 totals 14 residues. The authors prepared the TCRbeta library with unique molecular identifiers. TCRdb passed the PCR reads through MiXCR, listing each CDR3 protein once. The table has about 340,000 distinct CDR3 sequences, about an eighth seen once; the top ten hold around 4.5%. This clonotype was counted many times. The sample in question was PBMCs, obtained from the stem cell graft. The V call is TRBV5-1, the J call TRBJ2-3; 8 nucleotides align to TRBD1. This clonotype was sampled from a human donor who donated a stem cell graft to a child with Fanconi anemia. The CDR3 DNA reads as TGCGCCAGCAGCTCGCAGGGGGCAGAAGATACGCAGTATTTT. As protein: CASSSQGAEDTQYF.